One T cell receptor (beta chain) is described in this entry. The antigen is unknown. Measured with immunoSEQ multiplex PCR; TCRdb has only the in-frame clones, and not every one. The table has 75,000 to 95,000 clones, 85% to 90% seen once. The data stem from a study of identifying expanded T cells in peripheral blood. Healthy donors had no documented immune events, such as infections, while sampled. Points from the study as a whole: Variance in clone template counts between approximately two-week samples significantly increased with total template count across all healthy donors. Technical replicates showed around 1.2 changed clones; roughly two weeks roughly 16; four weeks 19.

The CDR3 extends over 16 amino acids. In germline, CDR1 is SGHTA, CDR2 FQGNSA. The V gene lost 7 bases and the J gene lost 1 base, with 16 bases spanning the gap. This clonotype originated in a person between 18 and 75 years old in good health. The sequenced material came from blood. This chain joins TRBV7-2 and TRBJ2-2; no reliable D call. The CDR3 sequence: CASTASPVGNTGELFF. The CDR3 region has the DNA TGTGCCAGCACCGCTTCACCGGTAGGGAACACCGGGGAGCTGTTTTTT.